The 16 T cell receptor beta chains in this list originate from one sample, sequenced in a study of response to subunit inactivated influenza vaccine. MiXCR was run by TCRdb on the RT-PCR reads, yielding one entry per CDR3 protein. The sample records more than 700,000 distinct CDR3 sequences, 21% being singletons. This sample comprised PBMCs from blood, obtained less than 6 days after vaccination. The source of these receptors is a man between 50 and 59 years old who received an inactivated influenza vaccine.

This sequence joins TRBV27 and TRBJ2-3, with D possibly matching TRBD1 (5 bases). Germline V gene lookup returns CDR1 MNHEY and CDR2 SMNVEV (reference sequence). V was shortened by 6 bases and J by 2 bases, with 15 bases between the two germline ends. This CDR3 spans 15 amino acids. The CDR3 spells CASRRGPGITDTQYF. CDR3 bases: TGTGCCAGCAGAAGGGGCCCGGGTATCACAGATACGCAGTATTTT.

The chain joins TRBV18 to TRBJ2-7, with 10 bases aligning to TRBD1. CDR3 length: 14 residues. The germline V gene encodes CDR1 KGHSH and CDR2 LQKENI. V lost 8 bases, J lost 0 bases, and 4 bases stayed unmatched. CDR3 sequence reads: CASARDRGSYEQYF. CDR3 nucleotide sequence: TGTGCCAGCGCCCGGGACAGGGGCTCCTACGAGCAGTACTTC.

The chain employs TRBV20-1 and TRBJ2-3; 10 positions match TRBD2. CDR1 is DFQATT and CDR2 is SNEGSKA in the germline V gene (reference sequence). Trimming cost V 1 base and J 6 bases; bases outside gene matches: 10. The CDR3 sequence is 16 residues long. The CDR3 sequence: CSARASSGRAWDTQYF. The CDR3 region has the DNA TGCAGTGCTAGAGCGTCCAGCGGGAGGGCCTGGGATACGCAGTATTTT.

The chain has TRBV5-1 and TRBJ2-3, with 11 bases matching TRBD2. CDR3 length: 17 residues. The ends lost 3 bases at V and 0 bases at J; junction bases unmatched: 6. The germline V gene encodes CDR1 SGHRS and CDR2 YFSETQ. CDR3 sequence (DNA): TGCGCCAGCAGCTCCCTAGGACTAGCGGGCAGCACAGATACGCAGTATTTT. It translates to CASSSLGLAGSTDTQYF. The full variable domain, completed using reference TRBV5-1 and TRBJ2-3, is KAGVTQTPRYLIKTRGQQVTLSCSPISGHRSVSWYQQTPGQGLQFLFEYFSETQRNKGNFPGRFSGRQFSNSRSEMNVSTLELGDSALYLCASSSLGLAGSTDTQYFGPGTRLTVL.

This chain links TRBV4-1 with TRBJ2-1, with D unclear. V lost 1 base and J lost 6, with 16 bases in between. The CDR3 sequence is 16 residues long. Germline values: CDR1 MGHRA, CDR2 YSYEKL. CDR3 sequence reads: CASSQGNAGVSNEQFF. Here the CDR3 DNA reads TGCGCCAGCAGCCAAGGCAACGCAGGAGTTAGCAATGAGCAGTTCTTC.

The chain links TRBV10-3 to TRBJ2-5; 11 nucleotides align to TRBD1. V was pared by 4 bases and J by 4 bases, with 11 bases of the junction left unmatched. The CDR3 contains 17 residues. Germline-derived CDR1 and CDR2 are ENHRY and SYGVKD. CDR3 sequence (DNA): TGTGCCATCAGTGCAGGGACGGGACAGGGGGTTGGAGAGACCCAGTACTTC. It is translated as CAISAGTGQGVGETQYF.

The gene calls are TRBV14 and TRBJ2-7; D gene ambiguous. V was trimmed by 4 bases and J by 0 bases, leaving 16 bases between them. Germline-derived CDR1 and CDR2 are SGHDN and FVKESK. The CDR3 covers 16 residues. The DNA of the CDR3 is TGTGCCAGCAGCCTCCACCGGGCGCACGGCTCCTACGAGCAGTACTTC. This translates into CASSLHRAHGSYEQYF.

This clonotype showed up just a few times. V is TRBV29-1 and J is TRBJ2-7; D remains unclear. Between the trimmed V and J ends, which lost 0 bases and 3 bases, there was a span of 3 bases. CDR1 SQVTM and CDR2 ANQGSEA come from the germline V gene. The CDR3 spans 11 residues. Here the CDR3 reads CSVEEFYEQYF. DNA of the CDR3: TGCAGCGTTGAAGAATTCTACGAGCAGTACTTC.

This clonotype was seen repeatedly, ten times or more. The genes are TRBV10-3 and TRBJ1-6, with D perhaps matching TRBD1 (5 bases). The CDR3 contains 13 residues. V was clipped by 7 bases and J by 10 bases, with 14 bases between them. Germline V gene lookup returns CDR1 ENHRY and CDR2 SYGVKD. The CDR3: CAITAGRTSPLHF. The CDR3 DNA reads TGTGCCATCACCGCTGGACGGACATCACCCCTCCACTTT.

This clonotype was detected a few times. This chain links TRBV20-1 with TRBJ2-7; D is perhaps TRBD2 (6 bases). The CDR3 has 14 residues. V lost 5 bases to trimming and J lost 2 bases, with 16 bases between them. CDR1 is DFQATT, CDR2 SNEGSKA, per germline (reference sequence). The CDR3 DNA reads TGCAGTGCTCTCGCTCGGAGGGCGACCTACGAGCAGTACTTC. Translation gives CSALARRATYEQYF.

Turning to this clonotype: One junction end does not reproduce the germline sequence, and a read error may be involved. The chain uses TRBV20-1 and TRBJ1-2, with D tentatively TRBD1 (6 bases). Germline V gene data show CDR1 as DFQATT and CDR2 as SNEGSKA (reference sequence). The CDR3 length is 12 residues. The DNA of the CDR3 is TGCAGTGCCAAGACAGGATTTAGTGGCCACACCTTC. It yields the protein CSAKTGFSGHTF.

The V and J genes are TRBV11-2 and TRBJ2-1, with D unresolved. Deletions cut 4 bases from V and 0 bases from J, with 16 bases between. The CDR3 is 17 amino acids. The germline V gene encodes CDR1 SGHAT and CDR2 FQNNGV. The CDR3 loop reads CASSSPEALFSYNEQFF. In nucleotides, the CDR3 is TGTGCCAGCAGCTCCCCAGAGGCACTCTTCTCCTACAATGAGCAGTTCTTC.

This clonotype has more than one count but fewer than ten. The J gene is TRBJ1-5, the V gene TRBV5-6, with D possibly TRBD1 on 5 matching bases. The V end lost 1 base, the J end lost 6 bases, and 11 bases lay between the germline ends. Germline CDR1 reads SGHDT; CDR2 reads YYEEEE. The CDR3 contains 14 residues. This CDR3 reads CASSLWGGAQPQHF. CDR3 DNA: TGTGCCAGCAGCTTGTGGGGAGGGGCTCAGCCCCAGCATTTT.

This clonotype was picked up one time. CDR3 in amino acids: CASSWVAGGPITGELFF. CDR3 DNA sequence: TGTGCCAGCAGTTGGGTAGCGGGAGGGCCTATTACCGGGGAGCTGTTTTTT. The chain carries TRBV6-5 and TRBJ2-2, with TRBD2 matching 11 bases. The CDR3 runs to 17 residues. Trimming at V came to 4 bases and at J to 5 bases, leaving 9 bases not matched to a gene. Germline lookup yields CDR1 MNHEY and CDR2 SVGAGI.

This clonotype has a count of ten or more. The V and J genes are TRBV12-3 or TRBV12-4 and TRBJ2-7; TRBD2 matches 14 bases. This CDR3 spans 15 amino acids. With V trimmed by 7 bases and J by 3 bases, 5 bases remained unmatched. DNA for the CDR3: TGTGCCAGCACCATGACTAGCGGGAGGGTCTACGAGCAGTACTTC. It specifies CASTMTSGRVYEQYF.

The sample holds a few counts of this clonotype. This sequence joins TRBV12-3 or TRBV12-4 and TRBJ2-7, with 10 bases matching TRBD1. The CDR3 consists of 18 residues. J gave up 3 bases and V 6 bases, and 17 bases lay outside the gene matches. CDR3 nucleotide sequence: TGTGCCAGCAGCCTACTTTCACCGGGACAGGGGAGGTTCTACGAGCAGTACTTC. This codes for CASSLLSPGQGRFYEQYF.